The clone carrying this T cell receptor (beta chain) was detected many times. The source of the sample is a study of blood T cell repertoires in COVID-19. Study at large: Italy, Spain and the United States were the sources of the convalescent and acute COVID-19 samples. The analysed material was cDNA or gDNA that came from T cells, B-cell-depleted T cells, or PBMCs.

The CDR3 loop spans 13 amino acids. From germline, CDR1 is MRHNA and CDR2 SNTAGT. V lost 2 bases and J 5 bases, leaving 6 bases between the germline ends. Original analysis: From reference gene primer amplification, estimates of nucleated cell counts were derived. Only in-frame clones appear in the TCRdb table, and some are missing; sequencing was by immunoSEQ multiplex PCR. Clone size and V and J calls were adopted from that table, with D and trimming inferred from the DNA. The repertoire consists of 250,000 to 350,000 clones, with about nine tenths occurring once and the leading ten covering roughly 2.4%.

This receptor was taken from a woman aged 45-59 years who had recovered from COVID-19. This rearrangement joins TRBV6-4 to TRBJ2-2; D gene ambiguous. The sample was peripheral blood. The CDR3 protein is CASSDEATGELFF. The CDR3 DNA reads as TGTGCCAGCAGTGACGAGGCAACCGGGGAGCTGTTTTTT.